This TCR beta chain was recovered during a study of long-term antiretroviral therapy in people with HIV. Findings of the study overall: Documentation of ART adherence, viral resistance or therapy changes was absent. Blood in the study was drawn between the mid-2000s and the late 2010s, possibly under older ART regimens, which may be less effective than current ones.

Concerning this clone itself: What it binds is unknown.

Runs used v3.0 of the immunoSEQ assay and were done at survey level. Clones were read by immunoSEQ multiplex PCR, and TCRdb kept only the in-frame ones, dropping some. The sample lists about 26,000 clones, more than 75% seen once, with 11% to 15% in the top ten. The CDR3 is made up of 15 amino acids. V was trimmed by 0 bases and J by 9 bases, leaving 12 bases between them. Germline V gene data show CDR1 as MNHNY and CDR2 as SVGAGI (reference sequence). Inclusion required at least two post-ART and at least one pre-ART PBMC samples. All participants with HIV were treated in the United States. V is TRBV6-6 and J is TRBJ1-6; D gene unclear. The input for sequencing was unsorted PBMCs, taken 2.9 years after starting antiretroviral therapy. The receptor was isolated from a man aged 50-60 years with HIV. CDR3 bases: TGTGCCAGCAGTTACTCGAGTGGTACATCTTCACCCCTCCACTTT. Its protein product is CASSYSSGTSSPLHF.